Below, 20 T cell receptor beta chains from the same sample are listed, as sequenced in a study of T cell responses to AZD1222 COVID-19 vaccine. Measured with immunoSEQ multiplex PCR; TCRdb has only the in-frame clones, and not every one. The top ten clones hold more than 1.5% of a sample with roughly 190,000 clones, approximately 90% of them seen once. The sample in question was peripheral blood, obtained 28 days after the second AZD1222 dose. The receptors stem from an adult who received the AZD1222 COVID-19 vaccine.

This clone was found a few times. The rearrangement links TRBV30 to TRBJ2-3, with D possibly being TRBD1 or TRBD2 (5 bases each). This CDR3 spans 14 amino acids. Between the trimmed V and J ends, which lost 3 bases and 0 bases, there was a span of 10 bases. CDR1 and CDR2 from the germline V gene are GTSNPN and SVGIG (reference sequence). The CDR3 DNA reads as TGTGCCTGGAGCATCGGGGCGAGCACAGATACGCAGTATTTT. This gives the protein CAWSIGASTDTQYF.

The chain employs TRBV27 and TRBJ2-1; TRBD2 is a possible D gene (6 bases). V was shortened by 6 bases and J by 9 bases, with 21 bases between the two germline ends. Per germline, CDR1 MNHEY and CDR2 SMNVEV (reference sequence). The CDR3 runs to 15 residues. The CDR3: CASSSTGTSLVEQFF. The CDR3 DNA is TGTGCCAGCAGCTCAACCGGGACTTCCCTCGTTGAGCAGTTCTTC.

The chain links TRBV5-6 to TRBJ2-4; 8 bases map to TRBD1. CDR1 and CDR2 from the germline V gene are SGHDT and YYEEEE. V lost 7 bases to trimming and J lost 2 bases; unmatched junction nucleotides: 5. The CDR3 covers 14 residues. This CDR3 is CASRHRGTKNIQYF. In nucleotides, the CDR3 is TGTGCCAGCCGACACAGGGGGACCAAAAACATTCAGTACTTC.

V gene TRBV27 combines with J gene TRBJ2-5, with a possible D match to TRBD2 (6 bases). Germline CDR1 and CDR2: MNHEY and SMNVEV (reference sequence). The CDR3 totals 13 residues. Trimming removed 3 bases at V and 5 bases at J, with 10 bases between. CDR3 amino acids: CASSFGRWETQYF. The CDR3 DNA follows: TGTGCCAGCAGTTTTGGGAGGTGGGAGACCCAGTACTTC.

The chain uses TRBV12-3 or TRBV12-4 and TRBJ1-1; possible D gene TRBD1, 5 bases. This CDR3 contains 12 residues. V was cut by 5 bases and J by 11 bases, with 15 bases left in between. Here the CDR3 DNA reads TGTGCCAGCAGTCCCGGGGACGGGACTGCTTTCTTT. It yields the protein CASSPGDGTAFF.

This clone has only one observation. The chain carries TRBV4-1 and TRBJ2-2; no clear D. The CDR3 totals 13 residues. Germline values: CDR1 MGHRA, CDR2 YSYEKL. Trimming pared 1 base from V and 8 bases from J, leaving 8 bases between. The chain's CDR3 is CASSQGVGGELFF. As DNA, the CDR3 is TGCGCCAGCAGCCAAGGAGTAGGTGGGGAGCTGTTTTTT.

This CDR3 is CASSLAGGRQPQHF. CDR3 bases: TGCGCCAGCAGCTTGGCAGGGGGCCGTCAGCCCCAGCATTTT. This rearrangement joins TRBV5-1 to TRBJ1-5, with 8 bases that match TRBD1. CDR3 length: 14 residues. Losses at the gene ends were 0 bases for V and 6 bases for J; bases not matched to a gene: 2. CDR1 and CDR2 from the germline V gene are SGHRS and YFSETQ.

The V gene is TRBV30, the J gene TRBJ1-2; 9 bases map to TRBD1. This CDR3 contains 14 residues. The V gene's germline CDR1 is GTSNPN and CDR2 SVGIG (reference sequence). J lost 4 bases, V lost 2 bases, and 5 bases had no gene match. The CDR3 DNA follows: TGTGCCTGGAGTACAGGGGGCGCCGGCTATGGCTACACCTTC. It translates to CAWSTGGAGYGYTF.

V usage is TRBV3-1 (or the pseudogene TRBV3-2) and J usage is TRBJ2-5, with D tentatively TRBD2 (6 bases). The V gene lost 0 bases and the J gene lost 5 bases, with 31 bases spanning the gap. This CDR3 contains 21 residues. Germline loops: CDR1 LGHDT, CDR2 YNNKEL (reference sequence). CDR3 region: CASSQDWTGVGTHVRGETQYF. Here the CDR3 DNA reads TGTGCCAGCAGCCAAGATTGGACGGGTGTAGGGACCCACGTTCGGGGGGAGACCCAGTACTTC.

This chain connects TRBV7-9 to TRBJ2-7; TRBD2 aligns across 11 bases. V lost 1 base to trimming and J lost 3 bases; unmatched junction nucleotides: 8. CDR1 and CDR2 (germline): SEHNR, FQNEAQ (reference sequence). The CDR3 is made up of 17 amino acids. CDR3 residues: CASSLGIAGGPNYEQYF. As DNA, the CDR3 is TGTGCCAGCAGCTTAGGAATAGCGGGAGGGCCTAACTACGAGCAGTACTTC.

The V gene is TRBV7-3, the J gene TRBJ2-1, with 12 bases that match TRBD2. J gave up 10 bases and V 0 bases, and 4 bases lay outside the gene matches. The CDR3 is 15 residues long. Germline loops: CDR1 SGHTA, CDR2 FQGTGA. The CDR3 loop is CASSLTSGTSGEQFF. CDR3 DNA sequence: TGTGCCAGCAGCTTAACGTCGGGGACTAGCGGGGAGCAGTTCTTC.

This clone has just one count. The V gene is TRBV4-3, the J gene TRBJ1-2; TRBD1 matches at 8 bases. The V segment lost 2 bases and the J segment 7 bases; nucleotides outside the gene matches: 9. This CDR3 region has 15 residues. Germline V gene lookup returns CDR1 LGHNA and CDR2 YSLEER. CDR3 sequence (DNA): TGCGCCAGCAGCCAACCTGGGACAGGCGCCGGTGGCTACACCTTC. Amino acid sequence: CASSQPGTGAGGYTF.

The V and J genes are TRBV30 and TRBJ1-2, with a tentative D call TRBD1 (6 bases). V lost 0 bases to trimming and J lost 6 bases, with 11 bases between them. This CDR3 contains 13 residues. Germline CDR1 and CDR2: GTSNPN and SVGIG (reference sequence). CDR3 DNA sequence: TGTGCCTGGAGTGTAAGGGAGGGGGATGGCTACACCTTC. Translation gives CAWSVREGDGYTF.

This chain links TRBV6-2 or TRBV6-3 with TRBJ1-5; 8 positions match TRBD1. V shed 6 bases and J 0 bases; nucleotides not matched to a gene: 10. The germline V gene has CDR1 MNHEY and CDR2 SVGEGT. The CDR3 length is 17 residues. CDR3 bases: TGTGCCAGCAGCCGCAGGGGGCTCGGGTATAGCAATCAGCCCCAGCATTTT. It translates to CASSRRGLGYSNQPQHF.

The chain recombines TRBV19 with TRBJ1-6; D remains unclear. Germline V gives CDR1 LNHDA, CDR2 SQIVND (reference sequence). Trimming cost V 0 bases and J 10 bases, with 7 bases left between them. This CDR3 comprises 13 residues. CDR3 in amino acids: CASSIDLGSPLHF. For the CDR3, the DNA is TGTGCCAGTAGTATAGATCTGGGATCACCCCTCCACTTT. The full variable domain, completed using reference TRBV19 and TRBJ1-6, is DGGITQSPKYLFRKEGQNVTLSCEQNLNHDAMYWYRQDPGQGLRLIYYSQIVNDFQKGDIAEGYSVSREKKESFPLTVTSAQKNPTAFYLCASSIDLGSPLHFGNGTRLTVT.

The chain is built from TRBV11-2 and TRBJ1-2; D gene unclear. This CDR3 is built from 16 residues. CDR1 SGHAT and CDR2 FQNNGV come from the germline V gene. The ends were cut back, 5 bases at V and 0 bases at J, with 16 bases in the middle. CDR3 nucleotides: TGTGCCAGCAGCCCGGCGAGAGGCCGTCCTAACTATGGCTACACCTTC. This encodes CASSPARGRPNYGYTF.

V and J are TRBV4-1 and TRBJ2-4, with 13 bases matching TRBD2. Germline CDR1 MGHRA, CDR2 YSYEKL. V was pared by 1 base and J by 5 bases, with 5 bases of the junction left unmatched. This CDR3 contains 17 residues. The CDR3 DNA reads TGCGCCAGCAGCCAAGGGACTAGCGGGAGACCCCAAAACATTCAGTACTTC. Amino acid sequence: CASSQGTSGRPQNIQYF.

In its sample, this clone was seen once. This CDR3 is CASRAQANYGYTF. The CDR3 DNA reads as TGTGCCAGCAGGGCTCAAGCTAACTATGGCTACACCTTC. The rearrangement joins TRBV2 to TRBJ1-2, with D uncertain. The germline V gene encodes CDR1 SNHLY and CDR2 FYNNEI. Trimming pared 6 bases from V and 0 bases from J, leaving 8 bases between. The CDR3 loop spans 13 amino acids.

The V gene is TRBV6-5, the J gene TRBJ1-2; 7 bases fit TRBD1. J was trimmed by 2 bases and V by 4 bases; bases with no gene match: 1. Germline lookup yields CDR1 MNHEY and CDR2 SVGAGI. The length of the CDR3 is 13 residues. The CDR3 DNA reads as TGTGCCAGCAGTTTACAGGGGAACTATGGCTACACCTTC. This encodes CASSLQGNYGYTF.

This clone is a singleton in its sample. The chain recombines TRBV7-3 with TRBJ2-5, with D maybe TRBD1 (7 bases). The CDR3 extends over 15 amino acids. Germline loops: CDR1 SGHTA, CDR2 FQGTGA. Trimming cost V 3 bases and J 4 bases, with 15 bases left between them. CDR3 sequence reads: CASSFQGGLGETQYF. For the CDR3, the DNA is TGTGCCAGCAGCTTCCAGGGGGGACTTGGAGAGACCCAGTACTTC. Full variable domain (outside the CDR3, taken from reference TRBV7-3 and TRBJ2-5): GAGVSQTPSNKVTEKGKYVELRCDPISGHTALYWYRQSLGQGPEFLIYFQGTGAADDSGLPNDRFFAVRPEGSVSTLKIQRTERGDSAVYLCASSFQGGLGETQYFGPGTRLLVL.